The source of this T cell receptor beta chain is a study of human T cells and chemical hapten exposure. The library tagged each cDNA molecule with unique molecular identifiers. Via MiXCR, TCRdb re-called the RACE reads, giving one row per CDR3 protein. The table records fewer than 350,000 distinct CDR3 sequences, over 7.5% of them present only once. The CDR3 contains 16 residues. The time point was: pre-sensitization, week 0. Treatment in this sample: therapeutic diphenylcyclopropenone sensitization with weekly scalp DPC. This specimen was whole blood, taken in connection with sensitization to the hapten diphenylcyclopropenone (DPC). The chain employs TRBV21-1 and TRBJ2-3. TRBV21-1 is recorded as a pseudogene. The clonotype was recovered from a man younger than 35 with alopecia areata. Some clones in this sample may be carry-over from other donors' samples. The CDR3 bases are TGTGCCAGCAGCCTTCGTTGGGCTAAATGGACAGATACGCAGTATTTT. Its translation: CASSLRWAKWTDTQYF.